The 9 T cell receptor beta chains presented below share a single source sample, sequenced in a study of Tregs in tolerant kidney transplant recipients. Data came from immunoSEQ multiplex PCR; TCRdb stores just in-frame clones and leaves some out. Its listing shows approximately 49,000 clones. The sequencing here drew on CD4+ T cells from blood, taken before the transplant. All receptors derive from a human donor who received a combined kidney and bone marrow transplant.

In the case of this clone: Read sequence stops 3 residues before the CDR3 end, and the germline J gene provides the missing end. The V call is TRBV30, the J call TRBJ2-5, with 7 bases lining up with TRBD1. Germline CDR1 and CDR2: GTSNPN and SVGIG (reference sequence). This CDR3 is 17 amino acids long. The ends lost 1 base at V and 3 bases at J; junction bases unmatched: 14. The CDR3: CAWSDLNPDRVEETQYF. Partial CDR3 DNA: TGTGCCTGGAGTGACCTGAACCCTGACAGGGTTGAAGAGACC.

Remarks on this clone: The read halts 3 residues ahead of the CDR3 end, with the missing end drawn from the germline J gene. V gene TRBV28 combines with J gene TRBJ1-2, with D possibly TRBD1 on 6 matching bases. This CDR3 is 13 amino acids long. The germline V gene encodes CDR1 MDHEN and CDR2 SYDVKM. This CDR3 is CASSLGGAKGYTF. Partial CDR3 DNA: TGTGCCAGCAGTTTAGGGGGGGCTAAGGGC.

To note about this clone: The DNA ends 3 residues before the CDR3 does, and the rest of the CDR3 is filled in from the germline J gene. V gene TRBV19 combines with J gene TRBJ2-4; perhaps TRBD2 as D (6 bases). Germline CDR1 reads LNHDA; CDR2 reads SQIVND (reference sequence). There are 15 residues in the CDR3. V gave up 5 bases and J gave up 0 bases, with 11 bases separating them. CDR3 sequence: CASSVGTLAKNIQYF. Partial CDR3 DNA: TGTGCCAGTAGTGTTGGGACTCTAGCCAAAAACATT.

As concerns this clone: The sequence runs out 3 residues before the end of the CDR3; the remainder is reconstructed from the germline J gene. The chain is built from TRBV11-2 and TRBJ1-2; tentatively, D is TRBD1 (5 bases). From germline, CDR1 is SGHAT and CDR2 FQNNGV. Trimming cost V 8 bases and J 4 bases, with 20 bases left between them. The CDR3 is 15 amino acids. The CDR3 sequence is CASRGMALKVYGYTF. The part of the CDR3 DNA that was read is TGTGCCAGCCGGGGGATGGCCCTTAAGGTCTATGGC.

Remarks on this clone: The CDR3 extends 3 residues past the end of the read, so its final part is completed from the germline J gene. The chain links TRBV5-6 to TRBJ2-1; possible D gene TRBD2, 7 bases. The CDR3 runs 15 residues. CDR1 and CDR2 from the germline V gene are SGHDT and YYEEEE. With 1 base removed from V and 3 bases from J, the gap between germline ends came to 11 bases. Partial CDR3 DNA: TGTGCCAGCAGCTTGTTAGGGGGGGTCTACAATGAG. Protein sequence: CASSLLGGVYNE. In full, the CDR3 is CASSLLGGVYNEQFF.

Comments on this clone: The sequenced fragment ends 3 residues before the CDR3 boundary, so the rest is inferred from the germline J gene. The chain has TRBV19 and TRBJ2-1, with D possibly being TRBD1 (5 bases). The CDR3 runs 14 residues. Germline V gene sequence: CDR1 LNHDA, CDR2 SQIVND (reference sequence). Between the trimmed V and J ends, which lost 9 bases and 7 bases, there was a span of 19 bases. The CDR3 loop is CASRLRAGYNEQFF. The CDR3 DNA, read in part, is TGTGCCAGCAGACTCCGGGCAGGGTATAATGAG.

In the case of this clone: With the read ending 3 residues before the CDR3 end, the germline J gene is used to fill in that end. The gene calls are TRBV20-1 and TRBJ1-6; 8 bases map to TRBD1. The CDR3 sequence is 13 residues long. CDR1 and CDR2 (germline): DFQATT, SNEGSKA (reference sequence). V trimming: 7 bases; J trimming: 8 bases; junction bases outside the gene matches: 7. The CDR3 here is CSVGQGAYSPLHF. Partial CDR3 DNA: TGCAGTGTTGGGCAGGGGGCTTATTCACCC.

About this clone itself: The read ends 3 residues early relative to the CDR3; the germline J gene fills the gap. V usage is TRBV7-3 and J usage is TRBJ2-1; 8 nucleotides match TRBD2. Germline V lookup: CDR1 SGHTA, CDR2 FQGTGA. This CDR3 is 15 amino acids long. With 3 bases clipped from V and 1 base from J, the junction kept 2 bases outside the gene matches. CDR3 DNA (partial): TGTGCCAGCAGCTTTTCTAGCGGGTCCTACAATGAG. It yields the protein CASSFSSGSYNE. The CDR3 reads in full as CASSFSSGSYNEQFF.

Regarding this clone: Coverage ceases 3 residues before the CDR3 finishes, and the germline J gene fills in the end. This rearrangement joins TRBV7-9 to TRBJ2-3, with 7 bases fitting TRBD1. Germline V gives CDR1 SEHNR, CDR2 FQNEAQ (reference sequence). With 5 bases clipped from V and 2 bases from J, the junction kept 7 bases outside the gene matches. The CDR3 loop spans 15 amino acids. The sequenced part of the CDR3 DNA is TGTGCCAGCAGCCCACAGGGGAAGAACACAGATACG. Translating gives CASSPQGKNTDT. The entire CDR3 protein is CASSPQGKNTDTQYF.